The sequence of this TCR beta chain was determined in a study of T cells in Graves' hyperthyroidism and ophthalmopathy. General study findings and limits: Model output signaled ophthalmopathy a median approximately six months ahead of onset. Peripheral blood also featured most of the thyroid clonotypes expanded above 0.001.

Using RNA transcripts as the source, TCR beta CDR3 regions were amplified. TCR CDR3 regions were first amplified by RT-PCR with HTBI primers. One entry per CDR3 protein results from TCRdb running MiXCR on the multiplex PCR reads. The table includes 250,000 to 300,000 distinct CDR3 sequences, approximately 14% detected once. This CDR3 spans 16 amino acids. CDR1 and CDR2 (germline): SGHVS, FQNEAQ. V was clipped by 3 bases and J by 6 bases; unmatched bases: 8. Blood was sampled at initial diagnosis of hyperthyroidism, prior to onset of any ophthalmopathy symptoms. This sample holds PBMCs from roughly 10 ml fresh peripheral blood. This clonotype has a count of ten or more. Its antigen is not identified.

This TCR was recovered from a woman aged 50 to 60 with Graves' hyperthyroidism that later progressed to Graves' ophthalmopathy. The sequenced material came from blood. The V and J genes are TRBV7-8 and TRBJ2-1, with 10 bases identical to TRBD2. The CDR3 nucleotides read TGTGCCAGCAGCTTGACCTGGACTAGCGGACTCAATGAGCAGTTCTTC. Translated: CASSLTWTSGLNEQFF.